The clone carrying this T cell receptor beta chain was counted at least ten times. The sample comes from a study of T-cell reconstitution after alpha-beta-depleted transplantation in children. TCRbeta library preparation incorporated unique molecular identifiers. TCRdb re-called the PCR reads with MiXCR, one entry per CDR3 protein. The data contain around 200,000 distinct CDR3 sequences, 6% to 7% of them singletons. This CDR3 contains 13 residues. CDR1 ENHRY and CDR2 SYGVKD come from the germline V gene. V was trimmed by 11 bases and J by 3 bases, leaving 14 bases between them. This TCR was recovered from a human donor who donated a stem cell graft to a child with Wiskott-Aldrich syndrome. The starting material was PBMCs from the stem cell graft donor, obtained from the stem cell graft. The rearrangement joins TRBV10-3 to TRBJ1-5; TRBD1 might be the D (5 bases). In DNA, the CDR3 is TGTGCCGCCTGCGGGGGGAACAATCAGCCCCAGCATTTT. This translates into CAACGGNNQPQHF.